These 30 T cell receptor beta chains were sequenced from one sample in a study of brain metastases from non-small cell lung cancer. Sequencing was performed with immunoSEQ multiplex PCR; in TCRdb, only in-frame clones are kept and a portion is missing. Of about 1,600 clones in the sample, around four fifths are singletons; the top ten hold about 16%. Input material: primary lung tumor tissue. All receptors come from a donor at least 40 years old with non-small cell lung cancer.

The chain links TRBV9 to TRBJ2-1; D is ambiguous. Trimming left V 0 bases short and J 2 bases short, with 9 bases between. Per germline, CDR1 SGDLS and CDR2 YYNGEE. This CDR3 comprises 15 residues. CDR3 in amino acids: CASSVGATAYNEQFF. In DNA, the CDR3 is TGTGCCAGCAGCGTAGGAGCGACGGCCTACAATGAGCAGTTCTTC.

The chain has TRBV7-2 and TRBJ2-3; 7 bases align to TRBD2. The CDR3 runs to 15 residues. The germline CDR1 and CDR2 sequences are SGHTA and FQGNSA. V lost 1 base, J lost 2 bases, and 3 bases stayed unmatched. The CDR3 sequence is CASSLEGTNTDTQYF. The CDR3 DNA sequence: TGTGCCAGCAGCTTAGAGGGGACTAACACAGATACGCAGTATTTT.

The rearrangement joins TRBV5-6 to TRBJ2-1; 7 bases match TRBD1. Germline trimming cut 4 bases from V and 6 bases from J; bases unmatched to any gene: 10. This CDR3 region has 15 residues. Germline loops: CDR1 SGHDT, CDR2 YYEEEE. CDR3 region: CASSHLRQGANEQFF. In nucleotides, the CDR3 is TGTGCCAGCAGCCACCTCCGACAGGGAGCCAATGAGCAGTTCTTC. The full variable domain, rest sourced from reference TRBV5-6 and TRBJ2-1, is DAGVTQSPTHLIKTRGQQVTLRCSPKSGHDTVSWYQQALGQGPQFIFQYYEEEERQRGNFPDRFSGHQFPNYSSELNVNALLLGDSALYLCASSHLRQGANEQFFGPGTRLTVL.

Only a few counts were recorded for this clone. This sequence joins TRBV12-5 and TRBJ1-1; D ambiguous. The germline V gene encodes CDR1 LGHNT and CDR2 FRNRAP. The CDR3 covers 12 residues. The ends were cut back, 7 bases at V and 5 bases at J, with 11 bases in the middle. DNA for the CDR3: TGTGCTAGTGATACAGTGGGGACTGAAGCTTTCTTT. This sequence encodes CASDTVGTEAFF.

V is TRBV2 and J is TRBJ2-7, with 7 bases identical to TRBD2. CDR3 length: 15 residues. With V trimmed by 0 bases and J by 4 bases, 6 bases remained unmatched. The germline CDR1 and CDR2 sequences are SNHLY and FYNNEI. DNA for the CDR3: TGTGCCAGCAGTGAAGCGCGGCAGCGGGGATACGAGCAGTACTTC. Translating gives CASSEARQRGYEQYF.

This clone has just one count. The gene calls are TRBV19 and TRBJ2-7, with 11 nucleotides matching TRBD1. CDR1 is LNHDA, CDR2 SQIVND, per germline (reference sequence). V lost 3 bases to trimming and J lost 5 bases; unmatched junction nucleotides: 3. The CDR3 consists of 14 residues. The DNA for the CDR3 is TGTGCCAGTAGTATGGGGGACAGGGGGGACGAGCAGTACTTC. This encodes CASSMGDRGDEQYF. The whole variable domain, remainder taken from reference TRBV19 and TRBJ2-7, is DGGITQSPKYLFRKEGQNVTLSCEQNLNHDAMYWYRQDPGQGLRLIYYSQIVNDFQKGDIAEGYSVSREKKESFPLTVTSAQKNPTAFYLCASSMGDRGDEQYFGPGTRLTVT.

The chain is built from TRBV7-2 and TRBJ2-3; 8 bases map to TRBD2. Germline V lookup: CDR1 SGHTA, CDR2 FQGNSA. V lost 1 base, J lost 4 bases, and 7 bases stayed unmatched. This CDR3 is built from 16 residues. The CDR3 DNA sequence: TGTGCCAGCAGCTTAGGTCCGGGGGGGCCCTCAGATACGCAGTATTTT. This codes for CASSLGPGGPSDTQYF.

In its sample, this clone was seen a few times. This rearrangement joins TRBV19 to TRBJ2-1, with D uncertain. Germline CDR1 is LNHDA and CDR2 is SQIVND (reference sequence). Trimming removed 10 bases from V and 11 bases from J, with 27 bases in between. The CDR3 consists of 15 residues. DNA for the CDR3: TGTGCCACCACGAAACAAGCTGGCGCGAGCATTAAGCAGTTCTTC. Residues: CATTKQAGASIKQFF. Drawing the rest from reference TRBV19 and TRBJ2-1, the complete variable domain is DGGITQSPKYLFRKEGQNVTLSCEQNLNHDAMYWYRQDPGQGLRLIYYSQIVNDFQKGDIAEGYSVSREKKESFPLTVTSAQKNPTAFYLCATTKQAGASIKQFFGPGTRLTVL.

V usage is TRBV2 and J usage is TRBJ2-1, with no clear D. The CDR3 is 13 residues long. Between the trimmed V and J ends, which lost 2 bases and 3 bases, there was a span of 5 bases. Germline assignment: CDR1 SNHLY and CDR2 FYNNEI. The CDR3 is CASSEIGYNEQFF. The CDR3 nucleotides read TGTGCCAGCAGTGAAATTGGCTACAATGAGCAGTTCTTC.

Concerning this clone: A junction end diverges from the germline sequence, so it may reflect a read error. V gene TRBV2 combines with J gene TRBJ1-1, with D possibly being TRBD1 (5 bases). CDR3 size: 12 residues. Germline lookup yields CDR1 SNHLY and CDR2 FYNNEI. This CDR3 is CASTGVMRGLVF. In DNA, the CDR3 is TGTGCCAGCACGGGGGTTATGAGGGGCTTGGTCTTT.

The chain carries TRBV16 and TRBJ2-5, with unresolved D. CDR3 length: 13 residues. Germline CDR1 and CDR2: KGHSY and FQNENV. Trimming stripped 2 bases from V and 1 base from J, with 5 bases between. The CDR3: CASSQTVQETQYF. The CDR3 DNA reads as TGTGCCAGCAGCCAAACAGTCCAAGAGACCCAGTACTTC.

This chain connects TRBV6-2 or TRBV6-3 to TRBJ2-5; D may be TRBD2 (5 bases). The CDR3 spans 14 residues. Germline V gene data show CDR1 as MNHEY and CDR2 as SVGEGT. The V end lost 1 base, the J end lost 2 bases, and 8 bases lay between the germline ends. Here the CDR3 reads CASSYFGVQETQYF. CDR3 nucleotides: TGTGCCAGCAGTTACTTCGGGGTACAAGAGACCCAGTACTTC.

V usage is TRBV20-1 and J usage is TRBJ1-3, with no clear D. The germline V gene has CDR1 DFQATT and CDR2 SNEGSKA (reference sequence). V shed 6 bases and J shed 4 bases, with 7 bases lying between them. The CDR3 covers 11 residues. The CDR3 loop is CSAGFGNTIYF. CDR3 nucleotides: TGCAGTGCCGGGTTCGGAAACACCATATATTTT.

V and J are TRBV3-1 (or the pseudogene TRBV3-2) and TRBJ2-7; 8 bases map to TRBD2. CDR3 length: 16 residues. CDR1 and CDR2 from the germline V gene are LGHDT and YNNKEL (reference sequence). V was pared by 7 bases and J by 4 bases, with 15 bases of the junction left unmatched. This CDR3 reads CASTRGGAGVKYEQYF. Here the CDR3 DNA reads TGTGCCAGCACCCGAGGCGGAGCGGGAGTTAAATACGAGCAGTACTTC.

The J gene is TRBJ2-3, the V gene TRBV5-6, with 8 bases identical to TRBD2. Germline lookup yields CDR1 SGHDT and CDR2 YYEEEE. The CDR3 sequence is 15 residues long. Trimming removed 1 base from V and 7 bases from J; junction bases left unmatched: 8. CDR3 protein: CASSLYRGGTYTQYF. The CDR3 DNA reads TGTGCCAGCAGCTTGTATCGCGGGGGGACTTATACGCAGTATTTT.

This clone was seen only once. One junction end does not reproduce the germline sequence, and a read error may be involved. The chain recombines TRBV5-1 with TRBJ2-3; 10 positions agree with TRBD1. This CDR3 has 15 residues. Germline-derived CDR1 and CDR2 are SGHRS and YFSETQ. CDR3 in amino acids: CASSLGQGSTDTQYF. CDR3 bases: TGCGCTAGCAGCTTGGGACAGGGGAGCACAGATACGCAGTATTTT.

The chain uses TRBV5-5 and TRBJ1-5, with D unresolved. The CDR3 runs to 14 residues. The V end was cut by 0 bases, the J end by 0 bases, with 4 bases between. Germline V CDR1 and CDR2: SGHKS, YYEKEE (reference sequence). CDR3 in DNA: TGTGCCAGCAGCTTGGCGGTTAGCAATCAGCCCCAGCATTTT. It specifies CASSLAVSNQPQHF.

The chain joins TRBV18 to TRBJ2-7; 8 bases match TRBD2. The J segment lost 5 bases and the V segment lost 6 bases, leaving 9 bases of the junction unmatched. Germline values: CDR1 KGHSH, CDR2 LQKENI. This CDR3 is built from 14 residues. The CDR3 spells CASSIASGSDEQYF. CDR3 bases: TGTGCCAGCTCCATAGCGAGCGGGAGCGACGAGCAGTACTTC. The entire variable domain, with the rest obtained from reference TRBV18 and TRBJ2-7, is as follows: NAGVMQNPRHLVRRRGQEARLRCSPMKGHSHVYWYRQLPEEGLKFMVYLQKENIIDESGMPKERFSAEFPKEGPSILRIQQVVRGDSAAYFCASSIASGSDEQYFGPGTRLTVT.

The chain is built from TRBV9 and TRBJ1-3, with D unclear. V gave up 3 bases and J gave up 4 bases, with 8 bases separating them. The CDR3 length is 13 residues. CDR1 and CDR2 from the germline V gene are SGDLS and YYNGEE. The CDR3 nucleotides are TGTGCCAGCAGCGCATCTATGGGAAACACCATATATTTT. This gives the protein CASSASMGNTIYF.

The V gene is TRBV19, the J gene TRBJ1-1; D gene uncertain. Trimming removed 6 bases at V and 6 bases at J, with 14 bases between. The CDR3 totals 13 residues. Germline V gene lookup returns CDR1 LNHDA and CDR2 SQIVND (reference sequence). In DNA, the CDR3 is TGTGCCAGTAGAAAAGGAAAAGAAGCTGAAGCTTTCTTT. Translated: CASRKGKEAEAFF. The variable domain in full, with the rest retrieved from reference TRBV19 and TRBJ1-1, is DGGITQSPKYLFRKEGQNVTLSCEQNLNHDAMYWYRQDPGQGLRLIYYSQIVNDFQKGDIAEGYSVSREKKESFPLTVTSAQKNPTAFYLCASRKGKEAEAFFGQGTRLTVV.

The CDR3 here is CASSPWTGDQPQHF. CDR3 in DNA: TGTGCCAGCAGCCCTTGGACAGGGGATCAGCCCCAGCATTTT. The chain uses TRBV7-2 and TRBJ1-5; 9 bases fit TRBD1. Germline-derived CDR1 and CDR2 are SGHTA and FQGNSA. V trimming: 5 bases; J trimming: 5 bases; junction bases outside the gene matches: 4. The CDR3 is made up of 14 amino acids. Looking up the rest from reference TRBV7-2 and TRBJ1-5 gives the full variable domain: GAGVSQSPSNKVTEKGKDVELRCDPISGHTALYWYRQSLGQGLEFLIYFQGNSAPDKSGLPSDRFSAERTGGSVSTLTIQRTQQEDSAVYLCASSPWTGDQPQHFGDGTRLSIL.

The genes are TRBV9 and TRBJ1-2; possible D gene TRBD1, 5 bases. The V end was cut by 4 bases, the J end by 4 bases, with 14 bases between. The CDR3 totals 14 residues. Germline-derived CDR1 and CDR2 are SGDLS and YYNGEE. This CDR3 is CASSSQGRGYGYTF. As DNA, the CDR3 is TGTGCCAGCAGCTCTCAGGGAAGGGGCTATGGCTACACCTTC.

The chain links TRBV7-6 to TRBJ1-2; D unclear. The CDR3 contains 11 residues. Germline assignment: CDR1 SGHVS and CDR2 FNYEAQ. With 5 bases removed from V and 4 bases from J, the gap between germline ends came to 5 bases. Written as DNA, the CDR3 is TGTGCCAGCAGCCTGACCTATGGCTACACCTTC. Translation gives CASSLTYGYTF.

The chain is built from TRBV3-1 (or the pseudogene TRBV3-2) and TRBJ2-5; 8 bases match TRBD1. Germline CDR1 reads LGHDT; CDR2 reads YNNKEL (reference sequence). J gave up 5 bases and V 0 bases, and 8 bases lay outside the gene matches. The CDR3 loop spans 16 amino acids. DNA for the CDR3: TGTGCCAGCAGCCAAGATAGGCGACAGGGGTGGGAGACCCAGTACTTC. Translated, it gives CASSQDRRQGWETQYF.

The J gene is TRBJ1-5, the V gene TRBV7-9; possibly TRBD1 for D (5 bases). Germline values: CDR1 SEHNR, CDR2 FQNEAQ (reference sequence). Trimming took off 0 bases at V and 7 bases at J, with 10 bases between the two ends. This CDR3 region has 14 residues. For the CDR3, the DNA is TGTGCCAGCAGCTTAGCAGGGGAAGGGCAGCCCCAGCATTTT. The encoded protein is CASSLAGEGQPQHF.

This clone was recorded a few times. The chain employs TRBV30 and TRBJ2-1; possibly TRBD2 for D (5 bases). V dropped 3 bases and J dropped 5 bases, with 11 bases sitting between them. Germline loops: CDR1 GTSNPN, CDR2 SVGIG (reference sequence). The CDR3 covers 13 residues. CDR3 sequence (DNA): TGTGCCTGGAGCGGGCGGACTCACAATGAGCAGTTCTTC. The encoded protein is CAWSGRTHNEQFF. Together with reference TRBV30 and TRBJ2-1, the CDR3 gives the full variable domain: SQTIHQWPATLVQPVGSPLSLECTVEGTSNPNLYWYRQAAGRGLQLLFYSVGIGQISSEVPQNLSASRPQDRQFILSSKKLLLSDSGFYLCAWSGRTHNEQFFGPGTRLTVL.

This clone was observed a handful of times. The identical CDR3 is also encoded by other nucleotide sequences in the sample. For the CDR3, the DNA is TGTGCCAGCAGCGTAGTAGAGGGGCCCGACTATGGCTACACCTTC. It yields the protein CASSVVEGPDYGYTF. This chain connects TRBV9 to TRBJ1-2, with D possibly matching TRBD1 (5 bases). The germline gives CDR1 SGDLS, CDR2 YYNGEE. V lost 0 bases and J lost 3, with 12 bases in between. The CDR3 is made up of 15 amino acids.

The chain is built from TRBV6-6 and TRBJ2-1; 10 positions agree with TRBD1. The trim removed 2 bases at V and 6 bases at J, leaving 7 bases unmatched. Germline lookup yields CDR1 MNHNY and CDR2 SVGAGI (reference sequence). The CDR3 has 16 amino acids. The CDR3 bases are TGTGCCAGCAGTTACCTTCTGGGACAGGGGACCAATGAGCAGTTCTTC. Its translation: CASSYLLGQGTNEQFF.

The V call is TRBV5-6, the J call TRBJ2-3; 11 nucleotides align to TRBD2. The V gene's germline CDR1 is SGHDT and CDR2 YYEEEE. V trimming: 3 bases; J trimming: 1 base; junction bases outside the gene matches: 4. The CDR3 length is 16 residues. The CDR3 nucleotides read TGTGCCAGCAGCTCTAGCGGGAGGTCCCGCACAGATACGCAGTATTTT. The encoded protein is CASSSSGRSRTDTQYF.

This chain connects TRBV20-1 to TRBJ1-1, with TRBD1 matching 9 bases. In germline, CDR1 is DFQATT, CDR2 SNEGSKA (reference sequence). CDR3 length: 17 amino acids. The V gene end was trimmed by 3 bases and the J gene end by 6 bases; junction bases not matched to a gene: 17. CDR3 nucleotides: TGCAGTGCTAGTACATCAATTCGGGGACAGGGAGTCGCTGAAGCTTTCTTT. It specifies CSASTSIRGQGVAEAFF.